Listed below are T cell receptor beta chains from one sample, sequenced in a study of T-cell memory formation after mild COVID-19. TCRdb recomputed calls from the 5' RACE reads with MiXCR, one row per CDR3 protein. The sample contains 450,000 to 650,000 distinct CDR3 sequences, roughly 18% of which appear only once. The specimen sequenced was PBMCs or a T cell subset sorted from them (not recorded which). The receptor set was obtained from an adult woman who had mild COVID-19 (a few samples of this study predate the infection). Cell type and time point are not known. Both conserved end residues are part of each CDR3. The D gene is left open where the match is weak. Some rows have no size entry. The others give once, few or many, or a class for an expanded clone.

V,size,J,D,CDR3,DNA
TRBV9,NA,TRBJ2-7,TRBD2,CASSSGGSGGYEQYF,TGTGCCAGCAGCTCAGGGGGTAGCGGGGGTTACGAGCAGTACTTC
TRBV18,NA,TRBJ2-7,NA,CASSPMDSYEQYF,TGTGCCAGCTCACCGATGGACAGTTACGAGCAGTACTTC
TRBV6-5,once,TRBJ2-5,TRBD2,CASSYNTFRPLAGEKETQYF,TGTGCCAGCAGTTATAACACCTTTCGGCCCTTAGCGGGAGAAAAAGAGACCCAGTACTTC
TRBV18,few,TRBJ1-4,NA,CASSPRTGFSNEKLFF,TGTGCCAGCTCACCCCGAACAGGTTTTTCTAATGAAAAACTGTTTTTT
TRBV24-1,NA,TRBJ2-7,TRBD1,CATSGGTGVVQYF,TGTGCCACCAGTGGAGGGACAGGGGTTGTGCAGTACTTC
TRBV20-1,few,TRBJ2-3,TRBD2,CSARDPAGADSDTQYF,TGCAGTGCTAGAGATCCAGCGGGGGCGGATTCAGATACGCAGTATTTT
TRBV27,few,TRBJ1-2,NA,CASSFSAGLYGYTF,TGTGCCAGCAGTTTCTCGGCCGGGCTTTATGGCTACACCTTC
TRBV11-2,NA,TRBJ1-1,TRBD1,CASSRLGQTNTEAFF,TGTGCCAGCAGCCGCCTGGGACAGACGAACACTGAAGCTTTCTTT
TRBV7-2,NA,TRBJ1-5,NA,CASSLTGIGQPQHF,TGTGCCAGCAGCTTAACAGGGATAGGTCAGCCCCAGCATTTT
TRBV5-1,few,TRBJ2-7,NA,CASSLATYYEQYF,TGCGCCAGCAGCTTGGCTACTTACTACGAGCAGTACTTC
TRBV20-1,NA,TRBJ2-1,NA,CSARTRDLGADNEQFF,TGCAGTGCTAGAACCCGGGACCTAGGCGCCGACAATGAGCAGTTCTTC
TRBV5-1,many,TRBJ2-1,TRBD2,CASSPASGGNEQFF,TGCGCCAGCAGCCCAGCTAGCGGGGGGAATGAGCAGTTCTTC
TRBV12-5,few,TRBJ1-1,NA,CASGLDGGGTEAFF,TGTGCTAGTGGTTTGGATGGGGGAGGGACTGAAGCTTTCTTT
TRBV20-1,many,TRBJ1-1,NA,CSARDTVSTEAFF,TGCAGTGCTAGAGATACAGTTAGCACTGAAGCTTTCTTT
TRBV19,NA,TRBJ2-3,TRBD2,CASSPPWTSGVADTQYF,TGTGCCAGTAGTCCACCTTGGACTAGCGGGGTCGCAGATACGCAGTATTTT
TRBV19,NA,TRBJ2-7,NA,CASSTGRRGFYEQYF,TGTGCCAGTAGTACCGGACGGCGGGGATTCTACGAGCAGTACTTC
TRBV18,few,TRBJ2-1,NA,CASSPPIRVSYNEQFF,TGTGCCAGCTCACCACCGATCCGGGTCTCCTACAATGAGCAGTTCTTC